This T cell receptor beta chain was captured by sequencing in a study of cytomegalovirus exposure and HLA in healthy donors. A note on this clone: Its antigen is still unknown.

Use of 60 Vbeta and 13 Jbeta primers characterized the PCR. Produced via immunoSEQ multiplex PCR; TCRdb's table is partial and in-frame only. The table includes more than 50,000 clones, about 75% detected once. Trimming left V 0 bases short and J 7 bases short, with 14 bases between. This CDR3 is built from 14 residues. CDR1 is SGDLS and CDR2 is YYNGEE in the germline V gene. General study results and limits: The productive fraction for most TCR beta V segments was about 87% or about 30% in an earlier analysis.

Sequenced sample: PBMCs. The TCR was taken from a woman in her forties in good health and CMV-seropositive. The chain couples TRBV9 to TRBJ2-7; maybe TRBD2 (5 bases). The CDR3 DNA follows: TGTGCCAGCAGCGTAGGGGAGAATTCGGGGGAGCAGTACTTC. Its protein product is CASSVGENSGEQYF.